This T cell receptor (beta chain) was recorded in a study of control samples from healthy donors and cancer patients. The data were produced by immunoSEQ multiplex PCR, yet TCRdb's version contains in-frame clones alone and is incomplete. Counted here are under 150,000 clones, roughly 94% occurring once; the ten biggest clones make up about 3.6%. V was clipped by 2 bases and J by 11 bases; unmatched bases: 13. The CDR3 is made up of 14 amino acids. Germline V gene data show CDR1 as GTSNPN and CDR2 as SVGIG (reference sequence). The chain uses TRBV30 and TRBJ1-1, with TRBD1 matching 8 bases. Material for sequencing was blood. The TCR comes from a man aged 25-45 years in good health. The CDR3 region is CAWSSGTGGIRAFF. As DNA, the CDR3 is TGTGCCTGGAGTTCCGGGACAGGAGGCATTCGGGCTTTCTTT.